A selection of T cell receptor beta chains follows, all from one sample in a study of metastatic and nonmetastatic thyroid tumors. TCRdb re-called the PCR reads through MiXCR. The data hold around 52,000 clones, with less than 30% observed a single time. The sample consisted of blood. These receptors were collected from a female donor with papillary thyroid cancer or a benign thyroid nodule (not recorded which). Some clones in this sample may be carry-over from other donors' samples. Each CDR3 is given with its conserved first and last residue. D genes are given only for firm matches. Clone size is given for some rows only: seen once, a few or many times, or a class if the clone is expanded.

d_call: -
clone_size: few
j_call: TRBJ1-2
v_call: TRBV12-3/TRBV12-4
cdr3_aa: CASSLPQGINYGYTF
cdr3_nt: TGTGCCAGCAGTTTACCCCAGGGGATTAACTATGGCTACACCTTC

d_call: -
clone_size: many
j_call: TRBJ2-1
v_call: TRBV12-3/TRBV12-4
cdr3_aa: CASSLFFVRRYNEQFF
cdr3_nt: TGTGCCAGCAGTTTATTCTTTGTTCGCAGGTACAATGAGCAGTTCTTC

d_call: -
clone_size: many
j_call: TRBJ1-6
v_call: TRBV28
cdr3_aa: CASSLFSSYNSPLHF
cdr3_nt: TGTGCCAGCAGTTTATTCAGCTCCTATAATTCACCCCTCCACTTT

d_call: -
clone_size: -
j_call: TRBJ2-5
v_call: TRBV7-2
cdr3_aa: CASSEQGGGGGETQYF
cdr3_nt: TGTGCCAGCAGCGAACAGGGCGGAGGAGGGGGTGAGACCCAGTACTTC

d_call: -
clone_size: -
j_call: TRBJ2-1
v_call: TRBV30
cdr3_aa: CAWHGRPEQFF
cdr3_nt: TGTGCCTGGCATGGACGACCTGAGCAGTTCTTC

d_call: TRBD2
clone_size: few
j_call: TRBJ2-2
v_call: TRBV6-4
cdr3_aa: CASSDSTGGNTGELFF
cdr3_nt: TGTGCCAGCAGTGACTCTACGGGAGGAAACACCGGGGAGCTGTTTTTT

d_call: TRBD2
clone_size: -
j_call: TRBJ2-7
v_call: TRBV5-5
cdr3_aa: CASSLTSATYEQYF
cdr3_nt: TGTGCCAGCAGCTTGACTAGCGCGACCTACGAGCAGTACTTC

d_call: -
clone_size: few
j_call: TRBJ1-3
v_call: TRBV6-1
cdr3_aa: CASRSLGAVGSGNTIYF
cdr3_nt: TGTGCCAGCAGATCCCTGGGTGCGGTCGGCTCTGGAAACACCATATATTTT

d_call: -
clone_size: -
j_call: TRBJ1-1
v_call: TRBV6-2/TRBV6-3
cdr3_aa: CASSYPLVGGRLNTEAFF
cdr3_nt: TGTGCCAGCAGTTACCCCCTCGTGGGGGGTAGACTGAACACTGAAGCTTTCTTT

d_call: TRBD1
clone_size: few
j_call: TRBJ1-4
v_call: TRBV6-1
cdr3_aa: CASSPGQGNEKLFF
cdr3_nt: TGTGCCAGCAGTCCGGGACAGGGGAATGAAAAACTGTTTTTT

d_call: -
clone_size: -
j_call: TRBJ2-2
v_call: TRBV6-1
cdr3_aa: CASSEQGTGELFF
cdr3_nt: TGTGCCAGCAGTGAACAGGGCACCGGGGAGCTGTTTTTT

d_call: -
clone_size: -
j_call: TRBJ1-6
v_call: TRBV6-2/TRBV6-3
cdr3_aa: CASSYAADYNSPLHF
cdr3_nt: TGTGCCAGCAGTTACGCGGCAGACTATAATTCACCCCTCCACTTT

d_call: -
clone_size: medium-sized
j_call: TRBJ2-2
v_call: TRBV15
cdr3_aa: CATSRPGSTGELFF
cdr3_nt: TGTGCCACCAGCAGACCAGGGAGCACCGGGGAGCTGTTTTTT

d_call: TRBD2
clone_size: -
j_call: TRBJ2-7
v_call: TRBV4-1
cdr3_aa: CASSQPGLAGPSTPDEQYF
cdr3_nt: TGCGCCAGCAGCCAACCGGGGCTAGCGGGACCCTCCACCCCCGACGAGCAGTACTTC

d_call: TRBD2
clone_size: few
j_call: TRBJ2-3
v_call: TRBV24-1
cdr3_aa: CATSDSLGLAGVGTDTQYF
cdr3_nt: TGTGCCACCAGTGATTCCCTGGGACTAGCGGGAGTCGGCACAGATACGCAGTATTTT

d_call: -
clone_size: few
j_call: TRBJ1-1
v_call: TRBV6-1
cdr3_aa: CASSEDRVGTEAFF
cdr3_nt: TGTGCCAGCAGTGAAGACAGGGTGGGAACTGAAGCTTTCTTT

d_call: TRBD1
clone_size: -
j_call: TRBJ1-2
v_call: TRBV12-3/TRBV12-4
cdr3_aa: CASTRTGRFYGYTF
cdr3_nt: TGTGCCAGCACCAGGACAGGGAGGTTCTATGGCTACACCTTC

d_call: -
clone_size: few
j_call: TRBJ1-1
v_call: TRBV12-3/TRBV12-4
cdr3_aa: CASSLLGGVTEAFF
cdr3_nt: TGTGCCAGCAGTTTATTGGGGGGTGTAACTGAAGCTTTCTTT

d_call: TRBD2
clone_size: few
j_call: TRBJ2-7
v_call: TRBV28
cdr3_aa: CASSPRLAAYEQYF
cdr3_nt: TGTGCCAGCAGTCCAAGACTAGCGGCCTACGAGCAGTACTTC

d_call: TRBD1
clone_size: few
j_call: TRBJ2-3
v_call: TRBV6-1
cdr3_aa: CATSGDRGSDTQYF
cdr3_nt: TGTGCCACAAGTGGGGACAGGGGGTCAGATACGCAGTATTTT

d_call: TRBD1
clone_size: few
j_call: TRBJ2-7
v_call: TRBV10-3
cdr3_aa: CAIGTGGIYEQYF
cdr3_nt: TGTGCCATAGGGACAGGGGGCATTTACGAGCAGTACTTC

d_call: TRBD2
clone_size: few
j_call: TRBJ2-4
v_call: TRBV6-2/TRBV6-3
cdr3_aa: CASSYMASGAKNIQYF
cdr3_nt: TGTGCCAGCAGTTACATGGCTAGCGGGGCTAAAAACATTCAGTACTTC

d_call: -
clone_size: few
j_call: TRBJ2-2
v_call: TRBV27
cdr3_aa: CASSYLGSLTGELFF
cdr3_nt: TGTGCCAGCAGTTACCTGGGATCGCTTACCGGGGAGCTGTTTTTT

d_call: -
clone_size: -
j_call: TRBJ1-2
v_call: TRBV6-2/TRBV6-3
cdr3_aa: CASSYSSFPGSNYGYTF
cdr3_nt: TGTGCCAGCAGTTACTCGAGTTTTCCAGGGTCTAACTATGGCTACACCTTC

d_call: -
clone_size: -
j_call: TRBJ2-7
v_call: TRBV6-5
cdr3_aa: CASSYVGRWRDEQYF
cdr3_nt: TGTGCCAGCAGTTACGTCGGAAGATGGAGGGACGAGCAGTACTTC

d_call: TRBD1
clone_size: few
j_call: TRBJ1-2
v_call: TRBV27
cdr3_aa: CASSLRQGGYGYTF
cdr3_nt: TGTGCCAGCAGTTTAAGGCAGGGGGGCTATGGCTACACCTTC

d_call: -
clone_size: many
j_call: TRBJ1-2
v_call: TRBV5-4
cdr3_aa: CASSLGTAKEGYTF
cdr3_nt: TGTGCCAGCAGCTTGGGGACGGCTAAGGAAGGCTACACCTTC

d_call: -
clone_size: -
j_call: TRBJ2-3
v_call: TRBV9
cdr3_aa: CASSVGGLSTDTQYF
cdr3_nt: TGTGCCAGCAGCGTAGGGGGACTGAGCACAGATACGCAGTATTTT

d_call: -
clone_size: many
j_call: TRBJ2-7
v_call: TRBV4-1
cdr3_aa: CASSPEGAQNEQYF
cdr3_nt: TGCGCCAGCAGCCCAGAAGGGGCGCAGAACGAGCAGTACTTC

d_call: -
clone_size: few
j_call: TRBJ1-5
v_call: TRBV6-1
cdr3_aa: CASMPGGYSNQPQHF
cdr3_nt: TGTGCCAGCATGCCGGGGGGCTATAGCAATCAGCCCCAGCATTTT

d_call: -
clone_size: few
j_call: TRBJ1-2
v_call: TRBV28
cdr3_aa: CASNFRGGGYGYTF
cdr3_nt: TGTGCCAGCAACTTCCGGGGGGGCGGTTATGGCTACACCTTC

d_call: -
clone_size: few
j_call: TRBJ2-5
v_call: TRBV2
cdr3_aa: CASSETENGVTQYF
cdr3_nt: TGTGCCAGCAGTGAAACCGAGAACGGCGTGACCCAGTACTTC

d_call: -
clone_size: few
j_call: TRBJ1-3
v_call: TRBV6-1
cdr3_aa: CASSESEPSGNTIYF
cdr3_nt: TGTGCCAGCAGTGAGTCAGAACCCTCTGGAAACACCATATATTTT